The rows below give T cell receptor beta chains drawn from one sample of a study of neurological immune-mediated disorders. One entry per CDR3 protein results from TCRdb running MiXCR on the 5' RACE reads. The sample includes roughly 66,000 distinct CDR3 sequences, roughly 4.5% seen only once; the top ten take roughly 2.2%. Sequencing used PBMCs. The receptor source for this set is a woman aged 70-85 years with multiple sclerosis. Both conserved end residues are part of each CDR3. D genes are given only for firm matches. Clone size is not always given. Where it is, it says once, few, many or a class for expanded clones.

v_gene,j_gene,d_gene,abundance,CDR3nt,CDR3aa
TRBV6-2/TRBV6-3,TRBJ2-7,TRBD2,few,TGTGCCAGCAGTCCCCGGACTAGCGTCTACGAGCAGTACTTC,CASSPRTSVYEQYF
TRBV10-3,TRBJ2-2,TRBD2,.,TGTGCCATCAGCGAGCGGGAGCTGGGCACCGGGGAGCTGTTTTTT,CAISERELGTGELFF
TRBV20-1,TRBJ2-7,TRBD1,once,TGCAGTGCTAATCCCGGGACAGGGTCCTACGAGCAGTACTTC,CSANPGTGSYEQYF
TRBV5-5,TRBJ2-7,TRBD2,many,TGTGCCAGCAGCGTACCGGGGGGGCCATACGAGCAGTACTTC,CASSVPGGPYEQYF
TRBV5-1,TRBJ2-7,.,many,TGCGCCAGCAGCTTCAACCTCCGGGAGAACGCCTACGAGCAGTACTTC,CASSFNLRENAYEQYF
TRBV6-2/TRBV6-3,TRBJ2-7,TRBD1,many,TGTGCCAGCAGTTACCAGGGACAGGGCTCCTACGAGCAGTACTTC,CASSYQGQGSYEQYF
TRBV5-1,TRBJ1-1,.,many,TGCGCCAGCAGCTTGGTTCAGGGAAAATTGGTGAACACTGAAGCTTTCTTT,CASSLVQGKLVNTEAFF
TRBV12-3/TRBV12-4,TRBJ2-7,TRBD2,many,TGTGCCAGCAGTCCTCCTAGCGGAGCCCACTACGAGCAGTACTTC,CASSPPSGAHYEQYF
TRBV12-3/TRBV12-4,TRBJ1-1,TRBD1,many,TGTGCCAGCAGTCGCCACCGGGACAGGGACTTTGCTGAAGCTTTCTTT,CASSRHRDRDFAEAFF
TRBV4-3,TRBJ2-7,.,many,TGCGCCAGCAGCCAAGTAGAGGACTGCTTCTACGAGCAGTACTTC,CASSQVEDCFYEQYF
TRBV11-2,TRBJ2-7,.,many,TGTGCCAGCAGCTTGGATGGAGCCCTACCCACCTACGAGCAGTACTTC,CASSLDGALPTYEQYF
TRBV20-1,TRBJ2-7,.,many,TGCAGTGCTCCTACGGGAAGTCAGGCGAGCGAGCAGTACTTC,CSAPTGSQASEQYF
TRBV5-6,TRBJ2-1,TRBD2,many,TGTGCCAGCAGCTTCCTTAGCGGGAGTCAAGCTAATGAGCAGTTCTTC,CASSFLSGSQANEQFF
TRBV7-6,TRBJ2-7,.,many,TGTGCCAGCAGCCCCTACCGTGGGGAGCAGTACTTC,CASSPYRGEQYF
TRBV5-1,TRBJ2-6,.,many,TGCGCCAGCAAAGGCGCAGAGTTCTCTGGGGCCAACGTCCTGACTTTC,CASKGAEFSGANVLTF
TRBV20-1,TRBJ1-3,.,many,TGCAGTGCTAGAGGTCCGGCAGGGGCTGGAAACACCATATATTTT,CSARGPAGAGNTIYF
TRBV7-2,TRBJ2-3,TRBD1,many,TGTGCCAGCAGCCCGCGGGACAGGGGATCCGATACGCAGTATTTT,CASSPRDRGSDTQYF
TRBV7-2,TRBJ1-1,TRBD1,many,TGTGCCAGCAGCTTAGACGTTACAGGGGTACCTGAAGCTTTCTTT,CASSLDVTGVPEAFF
TRBV7-9,TRBJ1-1,.,few,TGTGCCAGCAGCTTAGTGGCAGGGACCACTGAAGCTTTCTTT,CASSLVAGTTEAFF
TRBV9,TRBJ2-7,TRBD2,many,TGTGCCAGCAGCGCACTTTCTAGCGGGTGGGCCCACGAGCAGTACTTC,CASSALSSGWAHEQYF
TRBV7-2,TRBJ1-2,TRBD1,many,TGTGCCAGCAGCCTGGACAGGGGGAACTATGGCTACACCTTC,CASSLDRGNYGYTF
TRBV7-2,TRBJ2-3,TRBD2,many,TGTGCCAGCAGGTTGACTAGCGGTCGGGGTTACACAGATACGCAGTATTTT,CASRLTSGRGYTDTQYF
TRBV18,TRBJ2-1,TRBD2,few,TGTGCCAGCTCACCACCGAGGACTAGCGGGAGTAATGAGCAGTTCTTC,CASSPPRTSGSNEQFF
TRBV7-2,TRBJ2-2,TRBD1,many,TGTGCCAGCAGCTCCAGGGGGCAGTTGGCCGGGGAGCTGTTTTTT,CASSSRGQLAGELFF
TRBV5-1,TRBJ1-1,TRBD1,many,TGCGCCAGCAGCTTGGAAGGGGGCGGTCAGGGGAACACTGAAGCTTTCTTT,CASSLEGGGQGNTEAFF
TRBV6-5,TRBJ1-4,.,many,TGTGCCAGCAGAGGCGGGACACGCAATGAAAAACTGTTTTTT,CASRGGTRNEKLFF
TRBV20-1,TRBJ1-6,.,few,TGCAGTGCCGGGGGTCAGAATTCACCCCTCCACTTT,CSAGGQNSPLHF
TRBV7-2,TRBJ1-5,.,many,TGTGCCAGCTCCCGCGTCGGACGGGAAAATCAACCCCAGCATTTT,CASSRVGRENQPQHF
TRBV18,TRBJ2-1,.,many,TGTGCCAGCTCTAGAACCCGGGCGGGAAGCTCCTACAATGAGCAGTTCTTC,CASSRTRAGSSYNEQFF